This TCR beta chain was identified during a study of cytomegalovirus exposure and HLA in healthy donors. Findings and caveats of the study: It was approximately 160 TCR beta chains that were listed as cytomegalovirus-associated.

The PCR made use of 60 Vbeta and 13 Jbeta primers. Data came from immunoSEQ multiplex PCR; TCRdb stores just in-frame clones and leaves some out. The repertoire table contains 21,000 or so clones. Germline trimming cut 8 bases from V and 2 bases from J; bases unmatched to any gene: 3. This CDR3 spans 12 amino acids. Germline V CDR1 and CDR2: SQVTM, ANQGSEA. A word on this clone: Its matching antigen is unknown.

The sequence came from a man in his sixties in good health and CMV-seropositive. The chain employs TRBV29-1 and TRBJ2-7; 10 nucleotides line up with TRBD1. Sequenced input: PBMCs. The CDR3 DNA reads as TGCAGCCCGACAGGGGGCCCCTACGAGCAGTACTTC. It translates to CSPTGGPYEQYF.